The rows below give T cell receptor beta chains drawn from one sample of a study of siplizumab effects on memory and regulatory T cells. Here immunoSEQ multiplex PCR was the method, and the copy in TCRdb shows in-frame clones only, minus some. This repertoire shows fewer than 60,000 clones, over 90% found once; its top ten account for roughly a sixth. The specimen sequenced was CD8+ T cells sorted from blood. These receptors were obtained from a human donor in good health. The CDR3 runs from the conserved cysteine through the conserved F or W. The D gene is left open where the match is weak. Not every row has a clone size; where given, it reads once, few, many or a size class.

CASSLGRGTGTYEQYF	TGTGCCAGCAGCTTGGGTAGGGGGACAGGGACCTACGAGCAGTACTTC	-	TRBV5-4	16	TRBJ2-7	TRBD1
CASSLVVGREFF	TGTGCCAGCAGTTTGGTCGTGGGGAGGGAGTTCTTC	-	TRBV27	12	TRBJ2-1	TRBD2
CASSSVASRVYEQYF	TGTGCCAGCAGCTCCGTAGCGTCGAGGGTCTACGAGCAGTACTTC	-	TRBV7-9	15	TRBJ2-7	-
CAREGRNNYGYTF	TGTGCCAGAGAGGGACGGAATAACTATGGCTACACCTTC	-	TRBV2	13	TRBJ1-2	-
CASSYSREMNTEAFF	TGCGCCAGCAGCTATTCCAGGGAGATGAACACTGAAGCTTTCTTT	once	TRBV4-1	15	TRBJ1-1	-
CASSRLAGGETQYF	TGTGCCAGCAGCAGACTAGCGGGAGGAGAGACCCAGTACTTC	-	TRBV7-6	14	TRBJ2-5	TRBD2
CASSELVDEQFF	TGTGCCAGCAGTGAATTAGTAGATGAGCAGTTCTTC	once	TRBV6-5	12	TRBJ2-1	-
CASTHTFLAGGPQTGELFF	TGTGCCAGCACCCACACGTTTCTGGCGGGAGGGCCACAAACCGGGGAGCTGTTTTTT	-	TRBV5-4	19	TRBJ2-2	TRBD2
CASRGTSGLQETQYF	TGTGCCAGCAGGGGGACTAGCGGATTACAAGAGACCCAGTACTTC	-	TRBV28	15	TRBJ2-5	TRBD2
CSVPGSGVEYNEQFF	TGCAGCGTCCCCGGCTCGGGGGTGGAGTACAATGAGCAGTTCTTC	-	TRBV29-1	15	TRBJ2-1	-
CASSLWGRSTDTQYF	TGTGCCAGCAGTTTATGGGGGCGCAGCACAGATACGCAGTATTTT	-	TRBV28	15	TRBJ2-3	-
CASSQENPNSPLHF	TGTGCCAGCAGCCAAGAGAACCCAAATTCACCCCTCCACTTT	-	TRBV4-2	14	TRBJ1-6	-
CASSQKRSGSTWVNEQFF	TGCGCCAGCAGCCAGAAACGAAGCGGGAGTACGTGGGTGAATGAGCAGTTCTTC	-	TRBV5-1	18	TRBJ2-1	TRBD2
CSVADLGNYEQYF	TGCAGCGTTGCAGATCTGGGGAACTACGAGCAGTACTTC	-	TRBV29-1	13	TRBJ2-7	-
CATSRDRGGNYGYTF	TGTGCCACCAGCAGAGATAGGGGGGGTAACTATGGCTACACCTTC	-	TRBV15	15	TRBJ1-2	-
CASSLIRLAVTDTQYF	TGTGCCAGCAGTCTAATTCGACTAGCGGTCACAGATACGCAGTATTTT	-	TRBV27	16	TRBJ2-3	TRBD2
CASSLGFVDEQYF	TGTGCCAGCAGCCTTGGCTTTGTCGACGAGCAGTACTTC	-	TRBV7-3	13	TRBJ2-7	-
CASSLARGTGELFF	TGTGCCAGCAGCTTAGCGCGGGGCACCGGGGAGCTGTTTTTT	-	TRBV7-6	14	TRBJ2-2	-
CASSQDLGGPDTQYF	TGCGCCAGCAGCCAAGATTTAGGGGGACCAGATACGCAGTATTTT	-	TRBV4-1	15	TRBJ2-3	-
CASSFVAGAETQYF	TGTGCCAGCAGTTTTGTAGCGGGAGCTGAGACCCAGTACTTC	-	TRBV28	14	TRBJ2-5	TRBD2
CASSQSMGTKSYEQYF	TGTGCCAGCAGCCAATCCATGGGGACTAAGTCCTACGAGCAGTACTTC	-	TRBV4-2	16	TRBJ2-7	TRBD2
CASSTNYESKIQETQYF	TGTGCCAGCAGTACCAACTACGAGAGCAAGATACAAGAGACCCAGTACTTC	-	TRBV6-4	17	TRBJ2-5	-
CASSLYPENTEAFF	TGTGCCAGCAGCCTCTACCCTGAGAACACTGAAGCTTTCTTT	-	TRBV7-6	14	TRBJ1-1	-
CASSYSIQKMNTEAFF	TGTGCCAGCAGTTACAGTATACAGAAAATGAACACTGAAGCTTTCTTT	-	TRBV6-6	16	TRBJ1-1	-
CASSLGHEEQYF	TGCGCCAGCAGCTTGGGCCATGAGGAGCAGTACTTC	-	TRBV5-1	12	TRBJ2-7	-
CASSLMGLANEQFF	TGTGCCAGCAGCTTAATGGGACTAGCCAATGAGCAGTTCTTC	-	TRBV7-9	14	TRBJ2-1	TRBD2